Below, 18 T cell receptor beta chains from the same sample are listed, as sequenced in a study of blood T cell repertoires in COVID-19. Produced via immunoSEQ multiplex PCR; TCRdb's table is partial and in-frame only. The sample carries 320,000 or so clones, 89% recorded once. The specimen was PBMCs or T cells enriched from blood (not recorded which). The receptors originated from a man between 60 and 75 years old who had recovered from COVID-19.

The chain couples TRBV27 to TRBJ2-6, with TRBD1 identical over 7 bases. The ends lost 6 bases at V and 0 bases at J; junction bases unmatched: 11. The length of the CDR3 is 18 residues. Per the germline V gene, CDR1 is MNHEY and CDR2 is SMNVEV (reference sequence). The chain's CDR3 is CASRPTGSYLSGANVLTF. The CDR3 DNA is TGTGCCAGCAGGCCGACAGGGTCGTACCTCTCTGGGGCCAACGTCCTGACTTTC.

CDR3 loop: CASSLSRLAGVYNEQFF. The CDR3 bases are TGTGCCAGCAGCCTGAGCCGTCTAGCGGGAGTCTACAATGAGCAGTTCTTC. The chain joins TRBV5-6 to TRBJ2-1, with 10 nucleotides matching TRBD2. CDR1 is SGHDT and CDR2 is YYEEEE in the germline V gene. J was trimmed by 3 bases and V by 4 bases; bases with no gene match: 10. The CDR3 consists of 17 residues.

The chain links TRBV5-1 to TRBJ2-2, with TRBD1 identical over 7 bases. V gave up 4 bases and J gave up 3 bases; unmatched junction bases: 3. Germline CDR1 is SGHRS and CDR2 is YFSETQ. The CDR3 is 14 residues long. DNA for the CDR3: TGCGCCAGCAGCCGAGACAGGGACACCGGGGAGCTGTTTTTT. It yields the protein CASSRDRDTGELFF.

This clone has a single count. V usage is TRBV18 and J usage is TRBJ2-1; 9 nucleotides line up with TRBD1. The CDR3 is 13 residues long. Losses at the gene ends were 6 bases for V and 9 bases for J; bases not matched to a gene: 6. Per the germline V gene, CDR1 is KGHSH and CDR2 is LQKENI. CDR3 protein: CASSRDRESEQFF. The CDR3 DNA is TGTGCCAGCTCCAGGGACAGGGAATCTGAGCAGTTCTTC.

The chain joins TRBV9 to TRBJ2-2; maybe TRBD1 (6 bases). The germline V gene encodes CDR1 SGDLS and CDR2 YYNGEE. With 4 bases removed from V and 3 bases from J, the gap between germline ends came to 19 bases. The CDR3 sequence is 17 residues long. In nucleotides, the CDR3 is TGTGCCAGCAGCAGTCCCACAGGGCCTGAGGACACCGGGGAGCTGTTTTTT. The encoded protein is CASSSPTGPEDTGELFF. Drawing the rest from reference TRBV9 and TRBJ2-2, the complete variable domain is DSGVTQTPKHLITATGQRVTLRCSPRSGDLSVYWYQQSLDQGLQFLIQYYNGEERAKGNILERFSAQQFPDLHSELNLSSLELGDSALYFCASSSPTGPEDTGELFFGEGSRLTVL.

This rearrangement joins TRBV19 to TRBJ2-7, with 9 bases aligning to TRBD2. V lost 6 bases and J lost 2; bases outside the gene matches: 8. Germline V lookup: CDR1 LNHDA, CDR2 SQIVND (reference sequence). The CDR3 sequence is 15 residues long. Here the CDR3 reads CASRREGQEPYEQYF. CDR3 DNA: TGTGCCAGTAGGCGGGAGGGTCAAGAACCCTACGAGCAGTACTTC.

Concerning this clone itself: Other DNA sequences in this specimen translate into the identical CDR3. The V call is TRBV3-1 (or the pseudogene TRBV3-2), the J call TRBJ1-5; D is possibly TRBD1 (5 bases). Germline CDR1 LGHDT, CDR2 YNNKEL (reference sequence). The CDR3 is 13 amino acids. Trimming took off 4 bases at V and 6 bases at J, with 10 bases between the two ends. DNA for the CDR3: TGTGCCAGCAGCCGGCAGGGAGGTCAGCCCCAGCATTTT. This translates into CASSRQGGQPQHF.

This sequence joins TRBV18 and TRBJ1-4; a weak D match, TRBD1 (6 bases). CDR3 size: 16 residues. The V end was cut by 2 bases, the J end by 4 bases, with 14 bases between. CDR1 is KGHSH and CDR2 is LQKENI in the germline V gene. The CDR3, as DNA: TGTGCCAGCTCACCAAATCCAGTAGGGGGTAATGAAAAACTGTTTTTT. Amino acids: CASSPNPVGGNEKLFF.

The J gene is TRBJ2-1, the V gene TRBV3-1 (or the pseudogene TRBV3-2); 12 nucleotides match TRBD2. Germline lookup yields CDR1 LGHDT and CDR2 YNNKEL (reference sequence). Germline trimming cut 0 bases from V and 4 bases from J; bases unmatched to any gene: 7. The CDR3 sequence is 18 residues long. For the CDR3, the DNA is TGTGCCAGCAGCCAAGATCAAGGGCTAGCGGGAGGGTACAATGAGCAGTTCTTC. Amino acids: CASSQDQGLAGGYNEQFF.

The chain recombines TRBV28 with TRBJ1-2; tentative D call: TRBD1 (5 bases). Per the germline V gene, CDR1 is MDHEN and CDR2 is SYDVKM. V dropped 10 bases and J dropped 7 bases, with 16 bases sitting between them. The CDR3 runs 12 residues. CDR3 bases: TGTGCCACCTCCTTCCCGGGGGGTGGCTACACCTTC. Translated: CATSFPGGGYTF.

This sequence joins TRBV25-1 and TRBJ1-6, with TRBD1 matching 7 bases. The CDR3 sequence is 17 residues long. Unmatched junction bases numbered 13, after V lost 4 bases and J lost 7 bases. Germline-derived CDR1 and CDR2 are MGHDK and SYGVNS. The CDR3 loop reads CASSASGTVGPNSPLHF. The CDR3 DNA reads TGTGCCAGCAGTGCCTCCGGGACAGTGGGGCCAAATTCACCCCTCCACTTT.

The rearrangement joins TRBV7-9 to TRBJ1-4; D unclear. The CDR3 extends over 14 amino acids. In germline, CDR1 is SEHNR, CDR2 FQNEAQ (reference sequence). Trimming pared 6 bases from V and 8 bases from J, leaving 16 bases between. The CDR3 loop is CASRARANGEKLFF. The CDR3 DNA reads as TGTGCCAGCAGGGCGCGGGCAAACGGGGAAAAACTGTTTTTT.

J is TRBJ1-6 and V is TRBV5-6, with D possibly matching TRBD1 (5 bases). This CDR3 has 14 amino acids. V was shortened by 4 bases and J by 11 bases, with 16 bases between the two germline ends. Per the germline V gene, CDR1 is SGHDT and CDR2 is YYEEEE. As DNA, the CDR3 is TGTGCCAGCAGCGCGCGGGGACGGCTAACACCCCTCCACTTT. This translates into CASSARGRLTPLHF.

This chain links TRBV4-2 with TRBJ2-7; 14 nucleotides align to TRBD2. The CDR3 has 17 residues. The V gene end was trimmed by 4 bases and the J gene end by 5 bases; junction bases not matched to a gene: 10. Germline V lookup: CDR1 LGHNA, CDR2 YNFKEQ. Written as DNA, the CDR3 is TGTGCCAGCAGCCCCAAAAGGGGACTAGCGGGAGTGGACGAGCAGTACTTC. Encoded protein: CASSPKRGLAGVDEQYF.

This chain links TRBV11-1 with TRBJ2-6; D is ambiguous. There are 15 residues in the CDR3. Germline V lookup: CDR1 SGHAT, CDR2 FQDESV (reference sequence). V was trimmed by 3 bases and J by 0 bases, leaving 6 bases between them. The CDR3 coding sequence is TGTGCCAGCAGCTTGAGGTTCTCTGGGGCCAACGTCCTGACTTTC. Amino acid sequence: CASSLRFSGANVLTF.

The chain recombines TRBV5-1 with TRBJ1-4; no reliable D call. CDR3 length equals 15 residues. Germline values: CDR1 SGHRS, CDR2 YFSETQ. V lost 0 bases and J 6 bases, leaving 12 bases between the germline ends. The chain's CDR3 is CASSLGAGEDEKLFF. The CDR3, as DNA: TGCGCCAGCAGCTTGGGAGCCGGTGAGGATGAAAAACTGTTTTTT.

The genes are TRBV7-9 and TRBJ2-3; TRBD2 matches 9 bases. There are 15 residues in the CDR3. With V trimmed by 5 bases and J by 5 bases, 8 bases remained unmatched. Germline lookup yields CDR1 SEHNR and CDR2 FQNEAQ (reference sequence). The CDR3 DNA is TGTGCCAGCAGCGCCACAAAGACTAGCGGAGATACGCAGTATTTT. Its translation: CASSATKTSGDTQYF.

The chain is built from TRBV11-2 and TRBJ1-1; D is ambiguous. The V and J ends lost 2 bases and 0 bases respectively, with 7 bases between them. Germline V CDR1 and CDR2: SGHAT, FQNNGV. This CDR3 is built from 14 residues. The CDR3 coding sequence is TGTGCCAGCAGCTTACTTCGGGTGAACACTGAAGCTTTCTTT. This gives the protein CASSLLRVNTEAFF.